The 11 T cell receptor beta chains in this list originate from one sample, sequenced in a study of T cell responses to AZD1222 COVID-19 vaccine. Assay: immunoSEQ multiplex PCR; the TCRdb copy retains only in-frame clones and omits some. The sample includes some 150,000 clones, around nine tenths of them seen just once. The starting material was peripheral blood, obtained 28 days after the second AZD1222 dose. The source is an adult who received the AZD1222 COVID-19 vaccine.

CDR3 sequence (DNA): TGTGCCAGCAGTTTATGGGGTGGAAACACCATATATTTT. It yields the protein CASSLWGGNTIYF. This chain links TRBV12-3 or TRBV12-4 with TRBJ1-3; D is uncertain. V was pared by 2 bases and J by 3 bases, with 5 bases between. The length of the CDR3 is 13 residues.

The rearrangement uses TRBV5-8 and TRBJ1-1; D unclear. V lost 7 bases, J lost 1 base, and 14 bases lay in between. In germline, CDR1 is SGHTS, CDR2 YDEGEE. The CDR3 has 14 residues. This CDR3 reads CASHFSRGNTEAFF. The DNA for the CDR3 is TGTGCCAGCCACTTCTCCAGAGGGAACACTGAAGCTTTCTTT.

This chain joins TRBV30 and TRBJ1-2; weak D call: TRBD1 (5 bases). Trimming took 2 bases from V and 1 from J, leaving 20 bases between them. There are 17 residues in the CDR3. Germline values: CDR1 GTSNPN, CDR2 SVGIG (reference sequence). CDR3 bases: TGTGCCTGGAGTAGGAGAGGGGCGCCCCCACTTAACTATGGCTACACCTTC. It yields the protein CAWSRRGAPPLNYGYTF.

The V gene is TRBV6-2 or TRBV6-3, the J gene TRBJ1-2; D might be TRBD1 (6 bases). The CDR3 totals 13 residues. Germline V gives CDR1 MNHEY, CDR2 SVGEGT. Deletions cut 7 bases from V and 5 bases from J, with 14 bases between. The CDR3: CASTPGARYGYTF. The CDR3 DNA reads TGTGCCAGCACCCCGGGGGCGAGATATGGCTACACCTTC.

V usage is TRBV6-5 and J usage is TRBJ1-1; 9 bases match TRBD1. The junction had 4 bases not matched to a gene; V was cut back by 5 bases and J by 3 bases. Germline values: CDR1 MNHEY, CDR2 SVGAGI. The CDR3 extends over 14 amino acids. CDR3: CASSRDRGDTEAFF. As DNA, the CDR3 is TGTGCCAGCAGTCGAGACAGGGGGGACACTGAAGCTTTCTTT.

The chain employs TRBV30 and TRBJ2-1, with D tentatively TRBD2 (5 bases). Trimming pared 8 bases from V and 8 bases from J, leaving 22 bases between. The CDR3 has 14 amino acids. Germline V gene lookup returns CDR1 GTSNPN and CDR2 SVGIG (reference sequence). Written as DNA, the CDR3 is TGTGCCGGAAAACCGGGATACCGCTTGCATGAGCAGTTCTTC. This translates into CAGKPGYRLHEQFF.

The rearrangement links TRBV12-3 or TRBV12-4 to TRBJ1-2; D call uncertain. The CDR3 has 13 residues. Trimming shortened V by 3 bases and J by 4 bases, and 9 bases separated the two germline ends. The CDR3 loop reads CASSFGEGYGYTF. CDR3 DNA: TGTGCCAGCAGTTTCGGGGAAGGCTATGGCTACACCTTC.

This clone was recorded once. The chain combines TRBV6-4 with TRBJ1-6, with D possibly being TRBD1 (6 bases). V dropped 8 bases and J dropped 6 bases, with 11 bases sitting between them. The CDR3 sequence is 13 residues long. The germline V gene has CDR1 MRHNA and CDR2 SNTAGT. The CDR3 DNA reads TGTGCCAGCTCTGGACAGATTAATTCACCCCTCCACTTT. This sequence encodes CASSGQINSPLHF.

The chain couples TRBV7-9 to TRBJ1-2; D unclear. From germline, CDR1 is SEHNR and CDR2 FQNEAQ (reference sequence). V lost 8 bases, J lost 8 bases, and 18 bases lay in between. This CDR3 has 13 residues. CDR3 nucleotides: TGTGCCAGCGGGGAGATCCGTCCGATCGGCTACACCTTC. The encoded protein is CASGEIRPIGYTF.

The chain links TRBV7-9 to TRBJ2-7; 15 bases line up with TRBD2. Germline V gene sequence: CDR1 SEHNR, CDR2 FQNEAQ (reference sequence). The junction had 3 bases not matched to a gene; V was cut back by 2 bases and J by 4 bases. The CDR3 totals 16 residues. CDR3 sequence: CASSLSGLAGGYEQYF. In nucleotides, the CDR3 is TGTGCCAGCAGCTTATCGGGACTAGCGGGAGGATACGAGCAGTACTTC.

The gene calls are TRBV2 and TRBJ1-4, with D tentatively TRBD1 (6 bases). CDR1 and CDR2 from the germline V gene are SNHLY and FYNNEI. V was pared by 11 bases and J by 7 bases, with 14 bases between. The CDR3 totals 12 residues. The DNA of the CDR3 is TGTGCCGGGGCGGAGGGGGTTGAAAAACTGTTTTTT. Protein: CAGAEGVEKLFF.